This TCR beta chain was profiled in a study of cytomegalovirus exposure and HLA in healthy donors. Study observations and caveats: In the analysis, some V segments, TRBV6-2 and TRBV6-3 included, were excluded as indistinguishable. Common viral pathogens were later found to be apparently linked to several of the most significant clusters. Later analysis associated a missense DCLRE1C variant with TCR beta V- and J-gene trimming.

Points on this clone: Its specificity is unknown.

The PCR contained 60 Vbeta and 13 Jbeta primers. Repertoires were generated with immunoSEQ multiplex PCR, while TCRdb's copy carries only in-frame clones and drops some. The profile shows around 200,000 clones, 70% to 85% of them singletons. The CDR3 sequence is 15 residues long. Per the germline V gene, CDR1 is MNHNY and CDR2 is SVGAGI (reference sequence). V lost 5 bases and J lost 2; bases outside the gene matches: 8. The chain employs TRBV6-6 and TRBJ1-1; 7 nucleotides match TRBD1. This sequence was found in a woman in her forties in good health and CMV-seronegative. Sequencing was performed on PBMCs. CDR3 protein: CASSHPGQPNTEAFF. In DNA, the CDR3 is TGTGCCAGCAGTCATCCGGGACAGCCTAACACTGAAGCTTTCTTT.